This T cell receptor beta chain derives from a study of cytomegalovirus exposure and HLA in healthy donors. The V segment lost 5 bases and the J segment 2 bases; nucleotides outside the gene matches: 4. The CDR3 totals 16 residues. Germline CDR1 and CDR2: SQVTM and ANQGSEA. These donors, healthy bone marrow donors, were studied. A multiplex PCR was run with 60 Vbeta primers and 13 Jbeta primers. Here immunoSEQ multiplex PCR was the method, and the copy in TCRdb shows in-frame clones only, minus some. The sample has about 140,000 clones; 60% to 85% are singletons. The receptor was isolated from a young man in good health and CMV-seronegative. The chain uses TRBV29-1 and TRBJ2-1; 15 nucleotides align to TRBD2. What was sequenced was PBMCs. CDR3 region: CSVPRTSGGAYNEQFF. The CDR3, as DNA: TGCAGCGTTCCCCGGACTAGCGGGGGGGCCTACAATGAGCAGTTCTTC.